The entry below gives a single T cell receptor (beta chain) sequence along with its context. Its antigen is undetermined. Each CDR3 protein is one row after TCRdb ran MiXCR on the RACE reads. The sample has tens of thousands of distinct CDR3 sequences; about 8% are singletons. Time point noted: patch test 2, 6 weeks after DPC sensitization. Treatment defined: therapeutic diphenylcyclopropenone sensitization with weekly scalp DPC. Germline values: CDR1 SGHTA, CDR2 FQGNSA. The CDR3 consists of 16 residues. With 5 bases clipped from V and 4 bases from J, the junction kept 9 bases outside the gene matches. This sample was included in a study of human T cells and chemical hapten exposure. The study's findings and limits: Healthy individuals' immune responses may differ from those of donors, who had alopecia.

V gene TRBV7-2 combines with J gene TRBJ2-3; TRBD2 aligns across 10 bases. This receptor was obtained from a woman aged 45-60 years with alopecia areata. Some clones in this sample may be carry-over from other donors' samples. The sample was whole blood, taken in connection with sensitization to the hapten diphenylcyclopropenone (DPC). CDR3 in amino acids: CASSARLAGGADTQYF. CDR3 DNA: TGTGCCAGCAGCGCCCGACTAGCGGGCGGGGCAGATACGCAGTATTTT. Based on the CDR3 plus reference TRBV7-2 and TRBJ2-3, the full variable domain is GAGVSQSPSNKVTEKGKDVELRCDPISGHTALYWYRQSLGQGLEFLIYFQGNSAPDKSGLPSDRFSAERTGGSVSTLTIQRTQQEDSAVYLCASSARLAGGADTQYFGPGTRLTVL.